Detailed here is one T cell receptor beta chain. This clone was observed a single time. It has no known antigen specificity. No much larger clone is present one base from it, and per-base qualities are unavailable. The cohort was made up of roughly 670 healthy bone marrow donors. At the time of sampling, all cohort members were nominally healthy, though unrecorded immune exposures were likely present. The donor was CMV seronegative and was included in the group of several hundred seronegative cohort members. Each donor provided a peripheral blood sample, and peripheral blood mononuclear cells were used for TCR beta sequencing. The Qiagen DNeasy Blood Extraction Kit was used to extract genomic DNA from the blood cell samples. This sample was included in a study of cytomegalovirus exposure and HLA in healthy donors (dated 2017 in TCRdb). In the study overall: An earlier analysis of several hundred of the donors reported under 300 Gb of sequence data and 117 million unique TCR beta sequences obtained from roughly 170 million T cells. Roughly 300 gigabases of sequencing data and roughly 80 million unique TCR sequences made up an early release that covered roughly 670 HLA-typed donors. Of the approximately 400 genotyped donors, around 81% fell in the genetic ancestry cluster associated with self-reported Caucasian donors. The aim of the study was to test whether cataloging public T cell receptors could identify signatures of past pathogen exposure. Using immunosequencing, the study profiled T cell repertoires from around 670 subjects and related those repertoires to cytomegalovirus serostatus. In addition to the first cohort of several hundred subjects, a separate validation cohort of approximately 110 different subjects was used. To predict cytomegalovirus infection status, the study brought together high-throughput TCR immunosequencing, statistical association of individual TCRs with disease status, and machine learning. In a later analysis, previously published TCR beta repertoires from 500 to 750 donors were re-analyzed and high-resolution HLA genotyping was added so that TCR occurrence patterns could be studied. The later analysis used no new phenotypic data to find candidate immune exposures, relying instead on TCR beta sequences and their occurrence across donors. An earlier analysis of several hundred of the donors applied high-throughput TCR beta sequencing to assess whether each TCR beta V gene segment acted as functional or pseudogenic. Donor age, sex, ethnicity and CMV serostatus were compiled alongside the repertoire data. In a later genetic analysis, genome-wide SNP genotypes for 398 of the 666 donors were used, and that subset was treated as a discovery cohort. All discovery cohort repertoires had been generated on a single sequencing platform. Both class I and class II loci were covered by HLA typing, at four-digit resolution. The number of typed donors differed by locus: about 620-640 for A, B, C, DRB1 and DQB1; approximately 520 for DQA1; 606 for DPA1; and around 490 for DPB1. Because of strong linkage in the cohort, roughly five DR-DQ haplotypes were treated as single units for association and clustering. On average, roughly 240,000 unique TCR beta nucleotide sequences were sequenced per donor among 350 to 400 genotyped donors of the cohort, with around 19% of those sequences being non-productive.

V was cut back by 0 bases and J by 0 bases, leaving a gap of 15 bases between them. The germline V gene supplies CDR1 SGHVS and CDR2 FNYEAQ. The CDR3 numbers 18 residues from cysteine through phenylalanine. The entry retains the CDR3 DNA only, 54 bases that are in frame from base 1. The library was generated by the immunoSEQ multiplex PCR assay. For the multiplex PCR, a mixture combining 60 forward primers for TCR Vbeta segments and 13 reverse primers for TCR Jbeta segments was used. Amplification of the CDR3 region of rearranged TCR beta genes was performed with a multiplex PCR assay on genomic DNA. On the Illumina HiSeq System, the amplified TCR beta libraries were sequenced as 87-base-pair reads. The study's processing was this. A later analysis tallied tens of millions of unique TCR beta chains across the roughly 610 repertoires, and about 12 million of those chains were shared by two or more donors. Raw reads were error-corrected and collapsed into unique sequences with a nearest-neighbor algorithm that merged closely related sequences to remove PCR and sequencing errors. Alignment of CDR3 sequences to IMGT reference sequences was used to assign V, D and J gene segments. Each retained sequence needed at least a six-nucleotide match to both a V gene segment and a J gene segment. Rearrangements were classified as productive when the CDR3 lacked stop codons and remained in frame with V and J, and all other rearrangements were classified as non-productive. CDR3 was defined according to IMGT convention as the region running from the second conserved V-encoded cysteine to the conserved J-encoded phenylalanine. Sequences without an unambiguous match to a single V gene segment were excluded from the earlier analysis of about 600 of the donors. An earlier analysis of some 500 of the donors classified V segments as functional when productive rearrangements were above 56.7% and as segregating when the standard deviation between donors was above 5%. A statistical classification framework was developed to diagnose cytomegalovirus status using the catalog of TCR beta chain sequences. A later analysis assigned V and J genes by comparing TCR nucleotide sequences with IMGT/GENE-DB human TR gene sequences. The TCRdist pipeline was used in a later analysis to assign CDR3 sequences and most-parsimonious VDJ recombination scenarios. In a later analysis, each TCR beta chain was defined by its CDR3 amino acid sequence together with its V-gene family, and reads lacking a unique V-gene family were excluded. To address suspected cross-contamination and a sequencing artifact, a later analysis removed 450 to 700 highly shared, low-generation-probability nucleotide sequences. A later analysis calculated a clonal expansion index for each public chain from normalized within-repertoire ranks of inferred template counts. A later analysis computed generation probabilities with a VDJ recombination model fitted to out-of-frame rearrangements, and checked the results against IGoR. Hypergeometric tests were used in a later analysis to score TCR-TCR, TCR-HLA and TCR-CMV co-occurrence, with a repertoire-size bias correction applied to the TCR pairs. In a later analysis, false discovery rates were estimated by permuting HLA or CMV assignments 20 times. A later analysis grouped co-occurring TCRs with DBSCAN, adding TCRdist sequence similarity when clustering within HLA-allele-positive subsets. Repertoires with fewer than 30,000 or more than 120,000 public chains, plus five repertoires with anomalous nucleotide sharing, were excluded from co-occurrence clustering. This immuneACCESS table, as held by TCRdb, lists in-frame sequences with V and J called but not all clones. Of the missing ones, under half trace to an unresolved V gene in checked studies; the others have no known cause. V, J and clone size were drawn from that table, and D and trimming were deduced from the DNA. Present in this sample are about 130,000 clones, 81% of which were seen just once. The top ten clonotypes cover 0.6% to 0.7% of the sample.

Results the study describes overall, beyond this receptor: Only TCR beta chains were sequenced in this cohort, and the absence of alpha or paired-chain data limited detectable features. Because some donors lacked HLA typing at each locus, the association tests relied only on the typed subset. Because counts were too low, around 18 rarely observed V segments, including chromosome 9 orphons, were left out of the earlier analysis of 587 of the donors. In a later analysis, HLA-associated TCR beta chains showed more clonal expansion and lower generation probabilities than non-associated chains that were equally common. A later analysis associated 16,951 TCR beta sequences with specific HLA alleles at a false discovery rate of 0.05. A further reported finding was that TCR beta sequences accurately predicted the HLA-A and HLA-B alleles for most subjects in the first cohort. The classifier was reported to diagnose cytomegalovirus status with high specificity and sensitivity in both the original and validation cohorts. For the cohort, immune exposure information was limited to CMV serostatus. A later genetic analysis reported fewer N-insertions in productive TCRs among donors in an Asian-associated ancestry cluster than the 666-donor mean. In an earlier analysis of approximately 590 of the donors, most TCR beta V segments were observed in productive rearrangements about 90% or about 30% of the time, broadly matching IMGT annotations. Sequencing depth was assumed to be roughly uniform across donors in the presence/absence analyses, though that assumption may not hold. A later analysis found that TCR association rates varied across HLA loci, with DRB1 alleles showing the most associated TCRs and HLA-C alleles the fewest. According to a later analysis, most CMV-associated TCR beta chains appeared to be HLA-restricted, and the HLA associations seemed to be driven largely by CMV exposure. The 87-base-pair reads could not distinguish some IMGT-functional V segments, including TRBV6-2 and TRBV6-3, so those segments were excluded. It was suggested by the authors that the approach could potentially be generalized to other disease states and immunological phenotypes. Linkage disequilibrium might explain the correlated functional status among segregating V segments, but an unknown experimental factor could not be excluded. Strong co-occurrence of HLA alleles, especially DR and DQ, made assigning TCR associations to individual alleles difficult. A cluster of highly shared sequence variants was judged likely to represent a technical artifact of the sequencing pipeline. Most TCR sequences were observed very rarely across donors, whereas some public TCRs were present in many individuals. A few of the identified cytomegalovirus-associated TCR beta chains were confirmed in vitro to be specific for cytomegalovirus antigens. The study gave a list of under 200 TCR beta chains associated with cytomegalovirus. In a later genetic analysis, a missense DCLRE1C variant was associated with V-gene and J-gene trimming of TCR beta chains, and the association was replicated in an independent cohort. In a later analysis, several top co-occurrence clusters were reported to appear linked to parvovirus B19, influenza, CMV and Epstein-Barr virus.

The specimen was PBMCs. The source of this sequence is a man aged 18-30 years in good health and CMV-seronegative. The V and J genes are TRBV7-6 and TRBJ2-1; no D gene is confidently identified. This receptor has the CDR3 CASSLALLTASSYNEQFF. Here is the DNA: TGTGCCAGCAGCTTAGCATTACTGACTGCCAGCTCCTACAATGAGCAGTTCTTC.